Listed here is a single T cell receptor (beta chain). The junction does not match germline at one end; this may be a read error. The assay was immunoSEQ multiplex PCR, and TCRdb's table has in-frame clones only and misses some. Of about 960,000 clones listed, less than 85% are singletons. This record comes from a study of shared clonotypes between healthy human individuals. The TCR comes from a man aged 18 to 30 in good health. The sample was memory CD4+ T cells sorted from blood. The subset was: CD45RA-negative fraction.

CDR3 coding DNA: TGTGCCAGCAGTGAAGCGTCAGCTAGCGGGCCTTCGTTC. Protein product: CASSEASASGPSF. The chain carries TRBV6-1 and TRBJ2-7; the match to TRBD2 covers 8 bases. The CDR3 covers 13 residues. Germline CDR1 and CDR2: MNHNS and SASEGT.